This T cell receptor beta chain was retrieved from a study of cytomegalovirus exposure and HLA in healthy donors. The V and J ends lost 2 bases and 5 bases, in that order; junction bases with no gene match: 7. Germline assignment: CDR1 SGHKS and CDR2 YYEKEE (reference sequence). The CDR3 consists of 16 residues. Study outcomes and limitations: A later analysis linked a missense variant in DCLRE1C to the trimming of TCR beta V and J genes. Other equally common chains were less clonally expanded than HLA-associated TCR beta chains, a later analysis showed. Both high specificity and high sensitivity reportedly marked the classifier's diagnosis of cytomegalovirus status.

Primers included in the PCR were 60 Vbeta and 13 Jbeta primers. The method was immunoSEQ multiplex PCR; TCRdb's version includes in-frame clones alone and lacks a portion of them. The sample has nearly 110,000 clones, approximately 82% seen once. Notes on this clone: What it recognizes is unknown.

This TCR came from a man in his forties or fifties in good health and CMV-seronegative. This chain joins TRBV5-5 and TRBJ2-3, with TRBD2 identical over 11 bases. The sequencing sample was made of PBMCs. The CDR3 nucleotides are TGTGCCAGCAGCTTTGGTAGCGGGGGGGCAGAAGATACGCAGTATTTT. Translating gives CASSFGSGGAEDTQYF.